The entry that follows covers one TCR beta chain sequence. No antigen is known for it. Assay used: immunoSEQ multiplex PCR; TCRdb lists only in-frame clones, some missing. The repertoire has about 48,000 clones, approximately 77% of them found once; the top ten carry less than 20%. The data are from a study of T cells in localized non-small cell lung cancer. Study results and limitations: Measurement of T cell clonality placed uninvolved adjacent lung highest, above the level in tumor. Among the top 100 tumor clones, a median around 60 appeared in adjacent lung. Longer overall survival was seen with higher T cell density measured in blood. A single tumor region was sequenced, leaving heterogeneity possible.

Germline lookup yields CDR1 KGHSH and CDR2 LQKENI. CDR3 length equals 15 residues. The ends were cut back, 1 base at V and 3 bases at J, with 12 bases in the middle. The TCR sequence derives from a man aged 40 to 70 with stage I squamous cell lung carcinoma. The chain links TRBV18 to TRBJ1-1; D not certain. The sample consisted of peripheral blood, taken before any cancer treatment. CDR3 residues: CASSPQEGYHTEAFF. The CDR3 DNA sequence: TGTGCCAGCTCACCACAGGAAGGATACCACACTGAAGCTTTCTTT.